The text below deals with one T cell receptor (beta chain). The cohort comprised adults aged about 18 to 100 years residing in approximately 25 US areas. In assigning cohorts, the study relied on participant-reported clinical history. This entry comes from a study of blood T cell repertoires in COVID-19. The wider study: Nucleic acid was either cDNA or gDNA, and it came from T cells, B-cell-depleted T cells, or PBMCs.

Per the original methods: Reference gene primer amplification gave nucleated cell count estimates. Sequenced by immunoSEQ multiplex PCR; TCRdb stores in-frame clones only, minus some. V, J and clone size are those of that table, while D and trimming were read from the DNA. The sample comprises some 210,000 clones, about four fifths of which are singletons, and 8% to 9.5% rests with the top ten. J lost 9 bases, V lost 2 bases, and 5 bases had no gene match. CDR1 is SNHLY, CDR2 FYNNEI, per germline. This CDR3 spans 14 amino acids. This TCR derives from a woman aged 45-60 years with acute COVID-19. The material sequenced was PBMCs or T cells enriched from blood (not recorded which). The chain couples TRBV2 to TRBJ2-1, with 9 bases lining up with TRBD2. The DNA for the CDR3 is TGTGCCAGCAGTGAAAATCGCGGGAGGGCTGAGCAGTTCTTC. This translates into CASSENRGRAEQFF.